The clone carrying this T cell receptor beta chain counts as hyperexpanded. Its matching antigen is unknown. Researchers prepared the TCRbeta library using unique molecular identifiers, the study reports. TCRdb processed the PCR reads anew with MiXCR; each CDR3 protein has one entry. The table has 100,000 or so distinct CDR3 sequences, more than 20% seen once. The data were taken from a study of T-cell reconstitution after alpha-beta-depleted transplantation in children. General study findings and limits: T cells produced anew were the main source of T-cell counts and diversity one year after transplant. Where alpha-beta T cells came from about two months after transplant was reportedly several hundred expanded graft clones.

The sample here was PBMCs, taken before TCRalphabeta/CD19-depleted stem cell transplant. The origin of this receptor is a boy aged 2 to 9 with acute lymphoblastic leukemia, due to receive a stem cell transplant.

The CDR3 DNA sequence: TGTGCCAGCAGTTTTGGGACAGGGGCGAATACGCAGTATTTT. Protein product: CASSFGTGANTQYF. The chain couples TRBV27 to TRBJ2-3; TRBD1 aligns across 10 bases. After removal of 3 bases from V and 7 bases from J, the junction contained 4 bases not matched to a gene. The CDR3 is made up of 14 amino acids. Germline loops: CDR1 MNHEY, CDR2 SMNVEV (reference sequence).